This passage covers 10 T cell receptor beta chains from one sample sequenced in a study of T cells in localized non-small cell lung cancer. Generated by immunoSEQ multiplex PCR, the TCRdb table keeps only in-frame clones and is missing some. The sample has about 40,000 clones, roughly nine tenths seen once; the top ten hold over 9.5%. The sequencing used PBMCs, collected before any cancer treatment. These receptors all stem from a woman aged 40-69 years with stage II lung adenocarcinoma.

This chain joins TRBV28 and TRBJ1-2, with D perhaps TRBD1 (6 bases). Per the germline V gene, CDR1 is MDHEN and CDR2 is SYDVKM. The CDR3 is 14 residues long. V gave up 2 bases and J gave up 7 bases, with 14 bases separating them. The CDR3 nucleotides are TGTGCCAGCAGTTTAACGAGGGGGGCGGGTGGCTACACCTTC. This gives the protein CASSLTRGAGGYTF.

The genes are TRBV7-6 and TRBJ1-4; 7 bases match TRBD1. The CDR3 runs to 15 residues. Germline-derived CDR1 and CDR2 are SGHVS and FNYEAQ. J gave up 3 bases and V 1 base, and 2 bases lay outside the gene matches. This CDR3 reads CASSLEGAANEKLFF. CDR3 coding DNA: TGTGCCAGCAGCTTAGAGGGGGCAGCTAATGAAAAACTGTTTTTT.

CDR3 nucleotides: TGTGCCAGCAGCTTAAGGGGAGCGGGTCAGCCCCAGCATTTT. This codes for CASSLRGAGQPQHF. The V and J genes are TRBV7-2 and TRBJ1-5; D perhaps matches TRBD1 (5 bases). Germline V CDR1 and CDR2: SGHTA, FQGNSA. The V and J ends lost 2 bases and 6 bases respectively, with 11 bases between them. CDR3 size: 14 residues.

Here the CDR3 DNA reads TGTGCCAGCAGCCCGACGAGGTCCTACGAGCAGTACTTC. It yields the protein CASSPTRSYEQYF. The V call is TRBV7-9, the J call TRBJ2-7; no clear D. The CDR3 consists of 13 residues. The germline CDR1 and CDR2 sequences are SEHNR and FQNEAQ (reference sequence). V was shortened by 5 bases and J by 1 base, with 9 bases between the two germline ends.

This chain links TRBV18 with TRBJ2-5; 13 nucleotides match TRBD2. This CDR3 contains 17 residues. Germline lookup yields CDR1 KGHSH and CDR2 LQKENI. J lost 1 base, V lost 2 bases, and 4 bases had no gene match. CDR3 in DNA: TGTGCCAGCTCACCAAGACTAGCGGGGGGCCCCCAAGAGACCCAGTACTTC. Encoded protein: CASSPRLAGGPQETQYF.

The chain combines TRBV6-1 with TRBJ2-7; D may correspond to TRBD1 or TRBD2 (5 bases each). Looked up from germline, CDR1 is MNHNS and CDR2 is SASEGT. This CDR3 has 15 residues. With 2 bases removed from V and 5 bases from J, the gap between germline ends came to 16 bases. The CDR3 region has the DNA TGTGCCAGCAGTGAAAGAGGGACGGGCAGTAACGAGCAGTACTTC. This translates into CASSERGTGSNEQYF.

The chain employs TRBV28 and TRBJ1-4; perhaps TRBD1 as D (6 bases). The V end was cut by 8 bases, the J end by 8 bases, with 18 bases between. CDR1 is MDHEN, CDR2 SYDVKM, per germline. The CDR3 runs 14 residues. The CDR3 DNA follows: TGTGCCAGCCTTTGGCGAGGGGGAGGAGAAAAACTGTTTTTT. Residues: CASLWRGGGEKLFF.

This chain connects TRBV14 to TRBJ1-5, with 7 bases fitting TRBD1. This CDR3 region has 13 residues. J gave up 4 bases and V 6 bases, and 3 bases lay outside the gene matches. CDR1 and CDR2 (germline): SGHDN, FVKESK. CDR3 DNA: TGTGCCAGCAGTAAACAGGGGAATCAGCCCCAGCATTTT. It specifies CASSKQGNQPQHF.

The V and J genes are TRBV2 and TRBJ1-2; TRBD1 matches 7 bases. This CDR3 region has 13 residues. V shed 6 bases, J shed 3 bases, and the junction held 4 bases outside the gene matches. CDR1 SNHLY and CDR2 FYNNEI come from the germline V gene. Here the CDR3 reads CASRVQGYYGYTF. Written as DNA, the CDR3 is TGTGCCAGCAGAGTACAGGGGTACTATGGCTACACCTTC.

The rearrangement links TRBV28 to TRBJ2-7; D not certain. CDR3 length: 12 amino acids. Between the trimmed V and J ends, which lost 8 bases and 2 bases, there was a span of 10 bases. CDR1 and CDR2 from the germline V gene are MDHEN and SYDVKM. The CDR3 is CASGSVAYEQYF. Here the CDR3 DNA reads TGTGCCAGCGGATCGGTCGCCTACGAGCAGTACTTC.